This TCR beta chain comes out of a study of blood T cells in healthy people across ages. Findings and limits, study-wide: Diversity figures based on one million T cells were deemed too low. Long-lived and aged donors differed, with more naive CD4+ cells and higher diversity in the long-lived.

A second about 7 to 12 cycle PCR used barcoded and J-beta primers. A 12-random-nucleotide template-switch adaptor tagged each cDNA molecule. MiXCR, run by TCRdb on the 5' RACE reads, gives a single entry per CDR3 protein. Of about 940,000 distinct CDR3 sequences listed, approximately 49% are singletons. J was trimmed by 0 bases and V by 6 bases; bases with no gene match: 4. The CDR3 totals 14 residues. Details on this clonotype: Its antigen is unidentified.

The sequenced sample consisted of blood. V gene TRBV12-3 or TRBV12-4 combines with J gene TRBJ1-1; the match to TRBD1 covers 7 bases. This sequence was found in a young man in good health. The CDR3 DNA is TGTGCCAGCAGAGAGGGACAGCTGAACACTGAAGCTTTCTTT. Translated, it gives CASREGQLNTEAFF.